This record covers a single T cell receptor (beta chain). Its antigen is as yet unknown. Then a second PCR, running roughly 6 to 11 cycles, was carried out with a sample-barcoded 5' primer and a J-beta primer mix. TCRdb itself ran the 5' RACE reads through MiXCR, one entry per CDR3 protein. The sample yields hundreds of thousands of distinct CDR3 sequences, about 53% seen once. This record comes from a study of blood T cells in healthy people across ages. J lost 1 base, V lost 8 bases, and 8 bases had no gene match. The CDR3 length is 14 residues. CDR1 is SEHNR, CDR2 FQNEAQ, per germline (reference sequence). The study, taken as a whole, reports: TCR beta diversity tracked closely with naive T cell percentage.

Sequenced material: blood. The chain couples TRBV7-9 to TRBJ2-7, with 7 bases aligning to TRBD2. The sequence derives from a man at least 80 years old in good health. CDR3 coding DNA: TGTGCCAGCGGGATTCTAGCGGTATCCTACGAGCAGTACTTC. Its protein product is CASGILAVSYEQYF.